This T cell receptor (beta chain) was sequenced for a study of radiation and T cells in renal cell carcinoma (TCRdb year 2020). Regarding the study in general: The samples were drawn from a clinical trial, where primary renal cell carcinomas were treated with 15 Gy of stereotactic body radiation therapy and then removed by nephrectomy 4 weeks afterward. TCR beta sequencing covered some 55 samples in total, comprising approximately 25 tumors and some 27 peripheral blood samples. In the 40 to 60 samples combined, 4,016,671 unique CDR3 nucleotide sequences were found, encoding roughly 2,500,000 unique CDR3 amino acid sequences. Points the paper makes about the study in general: Because the trial had a single-armed design, the trial could not examine how radiation dose or scheduling affected the TCR repertoire. Dynamics of the blood repertoire were not tracked past 4 weeks after treatment. In blood, the top tumor clonotypes increased from baseline to 2 weeks after radiation and then shrank by 4 weeks, which suggests a temporary expansion of tumor-resident clones. Because no pretreatment tumor biopsies were available, whether clonotypes were present in the tumor at baseline could not be determined.

V lost 1 base and J lost 4 bases, and the count of bases not matched to a germline gene is 7. Taken from cysteine to phenylalanine, the CDR3 has 16 residues. Only the CDR3 DNA is retained, 48 bases long and in frame from the first base. The germline V gene (reference sequence) sets CDR1 to MNHEY and CDR2 to SMNVEV. To note about this clone: Its recognized antigen is unknown. One base away there is no much larger clone; base qualities are not given.

Taken with the paper, the label for time point translates to: baseline pretreatment blood. The treatment or condition label here, explained by the study, means: 15 Gy SBRT to primary tumor, nephrectomy 4 weeks later. To follow tumor-enriched clonotypes, serial peripheral blood was collected from radiation-treated patients at baseline and at 2 weeks and 4 weeks after SBRT. All patients had renal cell carcinoma with clear cell pathology. The QIAamp DNA Blood Mini Kit (Qiagen) was used to prepare genomic DNA for TCR sequencing. Only samples passing all quality control checks were included in the analyses. TCR beta libraries were generated from genomic DNA with the immunoSEQ kit, following the manufacturer's recommendations. Library preparation used a first multiplex PCR with proprietary primers, then a second PCR adding unique barcodes, with bead cleanups after each round. A positive control reaction and a negative control reaction, both provided in the kit, were run with every batch of samples. The final libraries underwent checking on an Agilent 4200 TapeStation D1000 ScreenTape, volumetric pooling, and quantification by qPCR. An Illumina NextSeq500 fitted with a MidOutput 150-cycle cartridge performed the sequencing, running 156 Read1 cycles and 15 Index1 cycles with the kit's custom primers. The pooled library was loaded at 0.8 to 1 pM, and roughly 18% PhiX control was spiked in. For the original study's pipeline: Vendor-processed data were analyzed in R, and a clonotype was defined as all T cells sharing the same CDR3 nucleotide sequence. For clone abundance analyses, frequencies were normalized to the 10,000 most abundant clones in each sample. Public T cell clones, averaging fewer than five per sample, were removed before analysis. Tumor-enriched clonotypes and baseline blood-enriched clonotypes were defined as those with an abundance difference of at least 32-fold between compartments. A beta-binomial differential abundance model was used to identify clonotypes that expanded or contracted between blood time points. Similarity between tumor and blood repertoires was quantified using the Baroni-Urbani and Buser coefficient, and groups were compared with two-tailed Wilcoxon tests in R. TCRdb mirrors the immuneACCESS table, restricted to in-frame sequences. Some clones are absent from its copies; in checked studies, under half trace to an unresolved V gene, and the reason for the others is unknown. The D gene and trimming were derived from the DNA, and the V and J assignments and clone size from that table. The sample table records about 130,000 clones; approximately 82% of these occur just once. Of the sample, about 2.9% falls within the top ten clones.

Here the chain combines TRBV27 and TRBJ2-7; 10 junctional bases match TRBD1. The sample in question was blood, obtained from a patient whose treatment included radiotherapy and nephrectomy. This receptor was identified in a woman aged 55-75 years with renal cell carcinoma. The CDR3 corresponds to CASSLLGTGDFYEQYF. The sequence in DNA is TGTGCCAGCAGTTTATTAGGGACAGGGGATTTTTACGAGCAGTACTTC.